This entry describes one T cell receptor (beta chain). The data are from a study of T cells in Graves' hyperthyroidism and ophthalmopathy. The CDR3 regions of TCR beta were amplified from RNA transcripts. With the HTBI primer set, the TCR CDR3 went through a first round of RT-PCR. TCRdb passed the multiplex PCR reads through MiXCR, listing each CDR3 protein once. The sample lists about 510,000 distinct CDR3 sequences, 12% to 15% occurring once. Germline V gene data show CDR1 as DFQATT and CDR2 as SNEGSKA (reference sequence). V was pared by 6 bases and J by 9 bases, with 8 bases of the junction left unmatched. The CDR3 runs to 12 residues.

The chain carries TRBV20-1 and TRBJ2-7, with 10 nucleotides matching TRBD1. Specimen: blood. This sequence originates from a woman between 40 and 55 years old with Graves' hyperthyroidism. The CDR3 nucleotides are TGCAGTGCGGCGCCCGGGACAGGGGTGCAGTACTTC. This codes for CSAAPGTGVQYF.